This entry features one T cell receptor beta chain sequence. It lacks a known antigen. Qualities for individual bases were not recorded, and no much larger clone is one base off. Library creation used the immunoSEQ multiplex PCR assay. The paper's data handling went like this. A statistical classification framework was developed to diagnose cytomegalovirus status using the catalog of TCR beta chain sequences. TCRdb re-hosts the immuneACCESS table, in-frame sequences only. Its copies lack some clones; in the studies checked, an unresolved V gene accounts for under half of them, and the cause for the rest is not known. D and trimming were read from the DNA, whereas the V and J calls and clone size are those reported in that table. Recorded for this sample are some 43,000 clones; roughly nine tenths of them occurred a single time. The top ten hold 5.6% of the sample. Per the germline V gene, MRHNA is the CDR1 and SNTAGT is the CDR2. The CDR3 has 14 amino acids, counting the end cysteine and phenylalanine. Only the CDR3 DNA stays, 42 bases, in frame from base 1. Trimming leaves V shorter by 3 bases and J shorter by 4 bases, with the junction holding 4 bases beyond the gene matches.

The data were obtained in a study of cytomegalovirus exposure and HLA in healthy donors (dated by TCRdb to the late 2010s). For the study in its entirety: A later analysis indicated that the 130 or so validation repertoires were generated on the platform also employed for the 700 or so repertoires of the first cohort. The aim of the study was to test whether cataloging public T cell receptors could identify signatures of past pathogen exposure. In addition to the first cohort of roughly 700 subjects, a separate validation cohort of over 90 different subjects was used. To predict cytomegalovirus infection status, the study brought together high-throughput TCR immunosequencing, statistical association of individual TCRs with disease status, and machine learning. What the work shows at the level of the full study, not this receptor alone: In both the original and validation cohorts, the classifier was reported to diagnose cytomegalovirus status with high specificity and sensitivity. A later analysis found that TCRs clustered in the first cohort also tended to co-occur in the 120 validation repertoires, with 94% of cluster scores above 0. While some public TCRs were present in many individuals, most TCR sequences turned up only very rarely across donors. The study gave a list of some 150 TCR beta chains associated with cytomegalovirus. A few of the identified cytomegalovirus-associated TCR beta chains were confirmed in vitro to be specific for cytomegalovirus antigens. According to the authors, the approach could potentially be generalized to other disease states and immunological phenotypes. The validation cohort had no HLA typing available for a later analysis, so co-occurrence within that cohort was assessed over all 120 or so repertoires.

The donors were included in the validation cohort of 100 to 150 subjects, a group kept apart from the roughly 670-subject first cohort. This clonotype originated in a man in his late teens or twenties in good health and CMV-seronegative. Recombination joined TRBV6-4 with TRBJ2-3, with 7 bases in between that match TRBD1. Source material: PBMCs. The CDR3 here reads CASSEGGAADTQYF. The nucleotides are TGTGCCAGCAGTGAAGGGGGCGCCGCAGATACGCAGTATTTT.